This record concerns one TCR beta chain sequence. The antigen remains undetermined. V lost 5 bases to trimming and J lost 5 bases, with 10 bases between them. The CDR3 has 13 amino acids. Per germline, CDR1 SGHTA and CDR2 FQGTGA. The data are from a study of blood T cells in healthy people across ages. Findings of the study overall: CMV status of donors was not determined, possibly confounding expanded clonotype changes.

Sample-barcoded 5' priming and a J-beta primer mix drove a second PCR of about 6 to 12 cycles. TCRdb fed the 5' RACE reads into MiXCR, producing one record per CDR3 protein. The sample carries about 770,000 distinct CDR3 sequences, under 55% recorded once. The source of this sequence is a man aged 55 to 70 in good health. Material: blood. The chain uses TRBV7-3 and TRBJ2-1, with D possibly called TRBD1 or TRBD2 (5 bases each). CDR3 region: CASSQGPNNEQFF. In DNA, the CDR3 is TGTGCCAGCAGCCAGGGACCGAACAATGAGCAGTTCTTC.